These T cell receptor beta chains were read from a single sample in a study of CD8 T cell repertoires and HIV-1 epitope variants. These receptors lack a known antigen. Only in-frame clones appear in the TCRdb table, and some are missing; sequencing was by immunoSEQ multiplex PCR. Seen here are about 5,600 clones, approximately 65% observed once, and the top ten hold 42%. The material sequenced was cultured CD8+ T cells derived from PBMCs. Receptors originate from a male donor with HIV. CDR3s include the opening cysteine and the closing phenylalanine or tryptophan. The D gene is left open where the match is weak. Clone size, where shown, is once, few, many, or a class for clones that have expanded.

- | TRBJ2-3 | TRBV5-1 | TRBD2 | CASSLNPGLAGGTDTQYF | TGCGCCAGCAGCTTGAACCCGGGACTAGCGGGAGGGACAGATACGCAGTATTTT
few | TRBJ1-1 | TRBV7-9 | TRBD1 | CASTPGGLGTEAFF | TGTGCCAGCACCCCAGGGGGATTGGGCACTGAAGCTTTCTTT
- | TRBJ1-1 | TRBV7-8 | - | CASSPGLGGVGEAFF | TGTGCCAGCAGCCCCGGCCTCGGTGGAGTAGGTGAAGCTTTCTTT
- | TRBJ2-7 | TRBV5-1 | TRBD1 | CASSLQGHLSYEQYF | TGCGCCAGCAGCTTACAGGGGCACTTATCCTACGAGCAGTACTTC
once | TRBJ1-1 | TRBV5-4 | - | CASGQMNTEAFF | TGTGCCAGTGGACAAATGAACACTGAAGCTTTCTTT
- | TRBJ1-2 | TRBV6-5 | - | CASSPAPGVGGYTF | TGTGCCAGCAGTCCAGCCCCAGGGGTCGGCGGCTACACCTTC
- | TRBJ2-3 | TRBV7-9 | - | CASSYDTTDTQYF | TGTGCCAGCAGCTACGACACGACAGATACGCAGTATTTT
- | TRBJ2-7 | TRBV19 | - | CASSITGTAKPYEQYF | TGTGCCAGTAGTATCACGGGGACGGCGAAGCCCTACGAGCAGTACTTC
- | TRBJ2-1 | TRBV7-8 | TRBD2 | CASSLWLAGGRNEQFF | TGTGCCAGCAGCTTATGGCTAGCGGGAGGTAGAAATGAGCAGTTCTTC
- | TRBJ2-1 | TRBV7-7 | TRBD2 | CASSLGTSGRANGEQFF | TGTGCTAGCAGCTTGGGGACTAGCGGGAGGGCCAACGGTGAGCAGTTCTTC
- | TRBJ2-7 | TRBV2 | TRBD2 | CASIGFESSGNEQYF | TGTGCCAGCATTGGATTCGAGTCTAGCGGTAACGAGCAGTACTTC
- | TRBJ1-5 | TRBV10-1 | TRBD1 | CANTKGDRNSNQPQHF | TGCGCGAACACAAAAGGGGACAGAAATAGCAATCAGCCCCAGCATTTT
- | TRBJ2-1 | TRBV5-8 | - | CASSSRTSYNEQFF | TGTGCCAGCAGCTCGAGGACTTCATACAATGAGCAGTTCTTC
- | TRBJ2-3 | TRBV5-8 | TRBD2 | CASSPGGSSTDTQYF | TGTGCCAGCAGCCCGGGGGGTTCAAGCACAGATACGCAGTATTTT
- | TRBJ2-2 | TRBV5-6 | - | CASSSGQGIFPGELFF | TGTGCCAGCAGCTCTGGGCAGGGGATCTTTCCCGGGGAGCTGTTTTTT
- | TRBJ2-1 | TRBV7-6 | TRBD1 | CASSLVPGGRASPLTPLNEQFF | TGTGCCAGCAGCTTAGTTCCAGGGGGCAGGGCCTCGCCCCTCACGCCCCTCAATGAGCAGTTCTTC
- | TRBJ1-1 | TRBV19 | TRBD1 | CASSISRQGGTEAFF | TGTGCCAGTAGTATATCCCGACAGGGAGGCACTGAAGCTTTCTTT
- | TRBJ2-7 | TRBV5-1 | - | CASSLYAGGYEQYF | TGCGCCAGCAGCTTGTATGCCGGGGGCTACGAGCAGTACTTC
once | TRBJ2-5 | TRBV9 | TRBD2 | CASSVGRTRQETQYF | TGTGCCAGCAGCGTAGGGAGGACTAGGCAAGAGACCCAGTACTTC
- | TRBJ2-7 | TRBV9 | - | CASSVAQVADEQYF | TGTGCCAGCAGCGTAGCTCAGGTGGCCGACGAGCAGTACTTC
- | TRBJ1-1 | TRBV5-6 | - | CASSFGTGNTEAFF | TGTGCCAGCAGCTTTGGGACTGGGAACACTGAAGCTTTCTTT
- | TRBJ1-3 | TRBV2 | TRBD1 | CASSAGQVLLSGNTIYF | TGTGCCAGCAGTGCGGGACAGGTCCTCCTCTCTGGAAACACCATATATTTT
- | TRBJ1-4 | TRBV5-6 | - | CASSPEATNEKLFF | TGTGCCAGCAGCCCGGAGGCAACTAATGAAAAACTGTTTTTT
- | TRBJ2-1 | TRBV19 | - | CASGRGLDEQFF | TGTGCCAGCGGCCGGGGGTTAGATGAGCAGTTCTTC
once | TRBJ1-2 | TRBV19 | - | CATRAGTLKGDGYTF | TGTGCCACCCGGGCCGGGACACTAAAAGGGGATGGCTACACCTTC
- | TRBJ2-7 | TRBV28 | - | CASRAEGPYEQYF | TGTGCCAGCAGGGCGGAAGGGCCCTACGAGCAGTACTTC
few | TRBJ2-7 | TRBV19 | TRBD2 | CASSTHAGLAESSYEQYF | TGTGCCAGTAGTACTCACGCTGGACTAGCGGAAAGCTCCTACGAGCAGTACTTC
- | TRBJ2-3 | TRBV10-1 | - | CASSESGGPGDTQYF | TGCGCCAGCAGTGAGTCGGGGGGGCCGGGAGATACGCAGTATTTT
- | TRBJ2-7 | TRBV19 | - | CASSIGSQHGGGSYEQYF | TGTGCCAGTAGTATCGGGTCCCAGCACGGTGGAGGCTCCTACGAGCAGTACTTC
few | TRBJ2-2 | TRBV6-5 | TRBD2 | CASSAQGGTGELFF | TGTGCCAGCAGTGCCCAGGGAGGGACCGGGGAGCTGTTTTTT
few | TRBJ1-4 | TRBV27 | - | CASSRTGTHNEKLFF | TGTGCCAGCAGCCGTACCGGGACCCATAATGAAAAACTGTTTTTT
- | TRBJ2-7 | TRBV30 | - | CAWSVLDGAYEQYF | TGTGCCTGGAGTGTACTAGACGGAGCCTACGAGCAGTACTTC
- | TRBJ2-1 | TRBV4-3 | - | CASSQAPLPLDLDEQFF | TGCGCCAGCAGCCAAGCCCCCCTACCACTAGATCTAGATGAGCAGTTCTTC
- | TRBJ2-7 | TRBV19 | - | CASPWGEHRDPYEQYF | TGTGCCAGCCCCTGGGGGGAACACAGGGATCCCTACGAGCAGTACTTC
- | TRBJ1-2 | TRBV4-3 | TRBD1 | CASSHSGTGESYGYTF | TGCGCCAGCAGCCATTCCGGGACAGGGGAGTCCTATGGCTACACCTTC
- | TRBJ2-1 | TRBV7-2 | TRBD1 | CASSLVGGAYNEQFF | TGTGCCAGCAGCTTAGTAGGGGGCGCCTACAATGAGCAGTTCTTC
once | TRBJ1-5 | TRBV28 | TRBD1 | CASSLTGTGVRYSNQPQHF | TGTGCCAGCAGTTTAACCGGGACAGGGGTACGATATAGCAATCAGCCCCAGCATTTT